This T cell receptor beta chain comes out of a study of shared clonotypes between healthy human individuals. General study points: Naive subsets usually exceeded memory subsets in estimated richness.

This clone was seen only a few times. Its antigen is as yet unknown. The CDR3 consists of 11 residues. V was trimmed by 6 bases and J by 9 bases, leaving 12 bases between them. Germline V gene sequence: CDR1 ENHRY, CDR2 SYGVKD. Repertoires were generated with immunoSEQ multiplex PCR, while TCRdb's copy carries only in-frame clones and drops some. The sample carries about 1.1 million clones, around 78% recorded once. Input material: memory CD4+ T cells from PBMCs. Subset specified: CD45RA-negative fraction. The chain has TRBV10-3 and TRBJ2-7, with a weak D call TRBD1 (5 bases). This TCR was sampled from a man between 18 and 29 years old in good health. Some clones in this sample may be carry-over from other donors' samples. CDR3 residues: CAISGNRTQYF. The CDR3 DNA reads TGTGCCATCAGCGGAAACAGGACGCAGTACTTC.